Each of the 24 T cell receptor beta chains below was sequenced from the same sample in a study of T-cell reconstitution after alpha-beta-depleted transplantation in children. Unique molecular identifiers were used in preparing the TCRbeta library. TCRdb recomputed calls from the PCR reads with MiXCR, one row per CDR3 protein. The sample consists of roughly 500,000 distinct CDR3 sequences, 32% of them appearing once. The sequencing used PBMCs from the stem cell graft donor, collected from the stem cell graft. The receptors originated from a human donor who donated a stem cell graft to a child with aplastic anemia.

This clonotype was seen more than once but under ten times. The chain carries TRBV12-3 or TRBV12-4 and TRBJ2-6; D uncertain. The V end was cut by 5 bases, the J end by 5 bases, with 10 bases between. This CDR3 has 14 amino acids. This CDR3 is CASSNPGRANVLTF. In nucleotides, the CDR3 is TGTGCCAGCAGTAACCCCGGAAGGGCCAACGTCCTGACTTTC.

This sequence joins TRBV6-2 or TRBV6-3 and TRBJ2-2, with D possibly being TRBD1 (5 bases). The germline CDR1 and CDR2 sequences are MNHEY and SVGEGT. With 6 bases removed from V and 5 bases from J, the gap between germline ends came to 7 bases. The CDR3 length is 12 residues. The CDR3 nucleotides are TGTGCCAGCAGGGACATTACCGGGGAGCTGTTTTTT. As protein: CASRDITGELFF.

This clonotype occurred once. One end of the junction is discordant with germline, which a read error may explain. The gene calls are TRBV9 and TRBJ2-1; 10 bases are a match to TRBD1. Germline CDR1 and CDR2: SGDLS and YYNGEE. The CDR3 sequence is 15 residues long. CDR3 region: CANSAPGQGLGEQFF. CDR3 DNA sequence: TGTGCCAACAGCGCTCCGGGACAGGGGTTAGGAGAGCAGTTCTTC.

The rearrangement links TRBV20-1 to TRBJ2-2, with 10 bases fitting TRBD1. This CDR3 is 14 amino acids long. Germline-derived CDR1 and CDR2 are DFQATT and SNEGSKA (reference sequence). With 3 bases clipped from V and 4 bases from J, the junction kept 2 bases outside the gene matches. The CDR3 is CSARTGGGTGELFF. In DNA form, the CDR3 reads TGCAGTGCTAGGACAGGGGGCGGCACCGGGGAGCTGTTTTTT.

This clonotype was seen at least ten times. V and J are TRBV6-2 or TRBV6-3 and TRBJ2-2; D gene uncertain. The CDR3 consists of 16 residues. V was cut by 2 bases and J by 2 bases, with 12 bases left in between. Per the germline V gene, CDR1 is MNHEY and CDR2 is SVGEGT. For the CDR3, the DNA is TGTGCCAGCAGTTACGGACGGAATCCTAACACCGGGGAGCTGTTTTTT. This translates into CASSYGRNPNTGELFF.

The V call is TRBV12-3 or TRBV12-4, the J call TRBJ2-7; 7 nucleotides line up with TRBD2. The trim removed 5 bases at V and 0 bases at J, leaving 4 bases unmatched. This CDR3 comprises 14 residues. The chain's CDR3 is CASSTASGSYEQYF. CDR3 coding DNA: TGTGCCAGCAGTACTGCTAGCGGCTCCTACGAGCAGTACTTC.

The CDR3 is CSVEFRDRRNTEAFF. In nucleotides, the CDR3 is TGCAGCGTTGAATTTCGTGACAGGAGGAACACTGAAGCTTTCTTT. V usage is TRBV29-1 and J usage is TRBJ1-1, with a weak D call TRBD1 (6 bases). Trimming stripped 2 bases from V and 1 base from J, with 14 bases between. Per germline, CDR1 SQVTM and CDR2 ANQGSEA. This CDR3 comprises 15 residues.

The rearrangement links TRBV15 to TRBJ1-3, with D hard to call. CDR1 is LNHNV, CDR2 YYDKDF, per germline (reference sequence). This CDR3 has 14 amino acids. Deletions cut 5 bases from V and 5 bases from J, with 13 bases between. Written as DNA, the CDR3 is TGTGCCACCAGCCCTGCCTCGCGAAGAAACACCATATATTTT. Its translation: CATSPASRRNTIYF.

This rearrangement joins TRBV20-1 to TRBJ1-2; D gene uncertain. V gave up 3 bases and J gave up 6 bases, with 11 bases separating them. The CDR3 extends over 12 amino acids. Germline CDR1 and CDR2: DFQATT and SNEGSKA (reference sequence). CDR3 loop: CSARDAGDGYTF. CDR3 DNA: TGCAGTGCTAGGGACGCTGGGGATGGCTACACCTTC.

This sequence joins TRBV4-3 and TRBJ2-1; tentative D call: TRBD2 (5 bases). The CDR3 is 13 residues long. V shed 1 base and J shed 10 bases, with 11 bases lying between them. From germline, CDR1 is LGHNA and CDR2 YSLEER. This CDR3 is CASSQGLGGEQFF. The DNA for the CDR3 is TGCGCCAGCAGCCAAGGCCTCGGCGGGGAGCAGTTCTTC.

The rearrangement joins TRBV11-2 to TRBJ2-3, with D maybe TRBD2 (7 bases). Germline V lookup: CDR1 SGHAT, CDR2 FQNNGV. V lost 7 bases to trimming and J lost 4 bases, with 21 bases between them. The CDR3 consists of 16 residues. The chain's CDR3 is CASKSGGGSPPDTQYF. In DNA form, the CDR3 reads TGTGCCAGCAAGTCGGGGGGCGGGAGTCCCCCAGATACGCAGTATTTT.

In this sample, this clonotype turned up a few times. V gene TRBV20-1 combines with J gene TRBJ1-5, with a possible D match to TRBD1 (6 bases). Trimming pared 0 bases from V and 2 bases from J, leaving 11 bases between. The CDR3 loop spans 15 amino acids. Germline values: CDR1 DFQATT, CDR2 SNEGSKA (reference sequence). The CDR3 nucleotides are TGCAGTGCTAGAGATTGGGCAGGGGGCAATCAGCCCCAGCATTTT. Translation: CSARDWAGGNQPQHF.

In this sample, this clonotype turned up a few times. This sequence joins TRBV29-1 and TRBJ1-5; D is unresolved. The CDR3 extends over 13 amino acids. Trimming cost V 4 bases and J 7 bases, with 14 bases left between them. The germline gives CDR1 SQVTM, CDR2 ANQGSEA. The CDR3 loop reads CSVGSGFGQPQHF. In DNA form, the CDR3 reads TGCAGCGTTGGCTCCGGGTTTGGGCAGCCCCAGCATTTT.

This clonotype showed up just a few times. The chain recombines TRBV6-1 with TRBJ1-5; D is possibly TRBD1 (6 bases). This CDR3 spans 16 amino acids. Trimming pared 6 bases from V and 7 bases from J, leaving 22 bases between. Germline V gene lookup returns CDR1 MNHNS and CDR2 SASEGT. The CDR3 spells CASSPRPTGRGQPQHF. In DNA, the CDR3 is TGTGCCAGCAGCCCTCGTCCAACAGGGAGAGGGCAGCCCCAGCATTTT.

CDR3 sequence: CSARQRADQPQHF. CDR3 DNA: TGCAGTGCTAGACAGAGGGCGGATCAGCCCCAGCATTTT. This sequence joins TRBV20-1 and TRBJ1-5; D is ambiguous. V was cut by 2 bases and J by 5 bases, with 10 bases left in between. Looked up from germline, CDR1 is DFQATT and CDR2 is SNEGSKA (reference sequence). The length of the CDR3 is 13 residues.

The V gene is TRBV12-3 or TRBV12-4, the J gene TRBJ2-6; D unresolved. Between the trimmed V and J ends, which lost 6 bases and 0 bases, there was a span of 6 bases. The CDR3 extends over 14 amino acids. CDR3 in amino acids: CASRDTSGANVLTF. In DNA, the CDR3 is TGTGCCAGCAGGGATACCTCTGGGGCCAACGTCCTGACTTTC.

The CDR3 sequence: CASRGESEQYF. In DNA form, the CDR3 reads TGCGCCAGCAGGGGGGAGAGCGAGCAGTACTTC. This rearrangement joins TRBV5-1 to TRBJ2-7; either TRBD1 or TRBD2 may fit D (5 bases each). The CDR3 is 11 residues long. Germline V gives CDR1 SGHRS, CDR2 YFSETQ. With 5 bases removed from V and 6 bases from J, the gap between germline ends came to 9 bases. Full variable domain (remainder filled in from reference TRBV5-1 and TRBJ2-7): KAGVTQTPRYLIKTRGQQVTLSCSPISGHRSVSWYQQTPGQGLQFLFEYFSETQRNKGNFPGRFSGRQFSNSRSEMNVSTLELGDSALYLCASRGESEQYFGPGTRLTVT.

The chain joins TRBV6-2 or TRBV6-3 to TRBJ2-7, with 8 bases aligning to TRBD1. The CDR3 spans 15 residues. The V gene end was trimmed by 3 bases and the J gene end by 8 bases; junction bases not matched to a gene: 12. The germline CDR1 and CDR2 sequences are MNHEY and SVGEGT. This chain's CDR3 is CASSYPGQGATKQYF. For the CDR3, the DNA is TGTGCCAGCAGTTATCCCGGACAGGGTGCAACCAAGCAGTACTTC.

This rearrangement joins TRBV9 to TRBJ1-2; 7 nucleotides line up with TRBD1. J was trimmed by 5 bases and V by 1 base; bases with no gene match: 8. The CDR3 has 15 residues. Germline CDR1 and CDR2: SGDLS and YYNGEE. The CDR3 reads CASSVTPDRSYGYTF. As DNA, the CDR3 is TGTGCCAGCAGCGTAACCCCGGACAGGTCGTATGGCTACACCTTC.

This sequence joins TRBV19 and TRBJ1-5; no reliable D call. This CDR3 is 15 amino acids long. From germline, CDR1 is LNHDA and CDR2 SQIVND (reference sequence). Between the trimmed V and J ends, which lost 5 bases and 0 bases, there was a span of 11 bases. CDR3 DNA: TGTGCCAGTAGTGGTGCGGTCTATAGCAATCAGCCCCAGCATTTT. It translates to CASSGAVYSNQPQHF.

This chain connects TRBV5-1 to TRBJ2-1; TRBD1 might be the D (5 bases). Germline loops: CDR1 SGHRS, CDR2 YFSETQ. The V end was cut by 5 bases, the J end by 8 bases, with 20 bases between. This CDR3 contains 15 residues. For the CDR3, the DNA is TGCGCCAGCAGAGGGTTGCAGGGCAATGGGGATGAGCAGTTCTTC. This gives the protein CASRGLQGNGDEQFF. The entire variable domain, with the rest obtained from reference TRBV5-1 and TRBJ2-1, is as follows: KAGVTQTPRYLIKTRGQQVTLSCSPISGHRSVSWYQQTPGQGLQFLFEYFSETQRNKGNFPGRFSGRQFSNSRSEMNVSTLELGDSALYLCASRGLQGNGDEQFFGPGTRLTVL.

The genes are TRBV24-1 and TRBJ1-5; 7 bases line up with TRBD1. This CDR3 contains 15 residues. Germline CDR1 KGHDR, CDR2 SFDVKD. The trim removed 3 bases at V and 4 bases at J, leaving 5 bases unmatched. CDR3 amino acids: CATSDGDSFNQPQHF. The CDR3 nucleotides read TGTGCCACCAGTGATGGGGACAGCTTTAATCAGCCCCAGCATTTT.

The chain uses TRBV5-1 and TRBJ2-5; 7 bases are shared with TRBD1. The germline CDR1 and CDR2 sequences are SGHRS and YFSETQ. J was trimmed by 4 bases and V by 3 bases; bases with no gene match: 9. The CDR3 covers 15 residues. CDR3: CASSSLIQGRETQYF. CDR3 in DNA: TGCGCCAGCAGCTCCCTAATACAGGGGCGAGAGACCCAGTACTTC.

This clonotype was found a few times. The rearrangement joins TRBV12-3 or TRBV12-4 to TRBJ1-1; 7 nucleotides agree with TRBD1. The CDR3 is made up of 15 amino acids. V shed 6 bases and J 2 bases; nucleotides not matched to a gene: 9. The CDR3 sequence: CASRLGGTVNTEAFF. The CDR3 region has the DNA TGTGCCAGCAGACTTGGGGGGACAGTTAACACTGAAGCTTTCTTT.